Listed here are 11 T cell receptor beta chains from one sample, sequenced in a study of blood T cell repertoires in COVID-19. The data were produced by immunoSEQ multiplex PCR, yet TCRdb's version contains in-frame clones alone and is incomplete. Altogether roughly 310,000 clones are present, 75% to 90% being singletons, with the ten largest covering around a tenth. Source material: PBMCs or T cells enriched from blood (not recorded which). These TCRs come from a woman aged 40 to 50 who had recovered from COVID-19.

The CDR3 DNA sequence: TGCGCCAGCAGCTTGGTGCCGATTTCCACAGGGGGCGCTACCGGGGAGCTGTTTTTT. Translation gives CASSLVPISTGGATGELFF. The chain employs TRBV5-1 and TRBJ2-2; 9 nucleotides match TRBD1. Unmatched junction bases numbered 14, after V lost 0 bases and J lost 5 bases. This CDR3 has 19 residues. Germline V gives CDR1 SGHRS, CDR2 YFSETQ. The full variable domain, its missing parts supplied by reference TRBV5-1 and TRBJ2-2, is KAGVTQTPRYLIKTRGQQVTLSCSPISGHRSVSWYQQTPGQGLQFLFEYFSETQRNKGNFPGRFSGRQFSNSRSEMNVSTLELGDSALYLCASSLVPISTGGATGELFFGEGSRLTVL.

The chain employs TRBV13 and TRBJ2-7; 11 bases align to TRBD2. CDR1 PRHDT and CDR2 FYEKMQ come from the germline V gene (reference sequence). J lost 3 bases, V lost 4 bases, and 2 bases had no gene match. This CDR3 has 14 residues. In nucleotides, the CDR3 is TGTGCCAGCAGCTCAGGGACTAGCGGCTACGAGCAGTACTTC. Residues: CASSSGTSGYEQYF.

This chain links TRBV5-6 with TRBJ1-1, with 9 bases matching TRBD1. J gave up 5 bases and V 0 bases, and 8 bases lay outside the gene matches. The CDR3 sequence is 16 residues long. Germline CDR1 reads SGHDT; CDR2 reads YYEEEE. This CDR3 reads CASSLARGQGLTEAFF. In DNA form, the CDR3 reads TGTGCCAGCAGCTTGGCCCGAGGACAGGGGTTGACTGAAGCTTTCTTT.

V and J are TRBV30 and TRBJ2-7, with 11 bases identical to TRBD1. This CDR3 has 14 residues. Germline V gene data show CDR1 as GTSNPN and CDR2 as SVGIG (reference sequence). Unmatched junction bases numbered 9, after V lost 5 bases and J lost 6 bases. In DNA, the CDR3 is TGTGCCTGGGCCCGGACAGGGGGCGCGGGCGAGCAGTACTTC. Encoded protein: CAWARTGGAGEQYF. Complete variable domain (other parts from reference TRBV30 and TRBJ2-7): SQTIHQWPATLVQPVGSPLSLECTVEGTSNPNLYWYRQAAGRGLQLLFYSVGIGQISSEVPQNLSASRPQDRQFILSSKKLLLSDSGFYLCAWARTGGAGEQYFGPGTRLTVT.

V usage is TRBV10-1 and J usage is TRBJ2-2; D may be TRBD2 (7 bases). Looked up from germline, CDR1 is WNHNN and CDR2 is SYGVQD (reference sequence). Trimming stripped 9 bases from V and 2 bases from J, with 19 bases between. The CDR3 runs to 16 residues. The DNA for the CDR3 is TGCGCCAGGCCCCCGGGGGGCATTATTAACACCGGGGAGCTGTTTTTT. Encoded protein: CARPPGGIINTGELFF.

The chain links TRBV7-2 to TRBJ2-7, with D possibly matching TRBD1 (6 bases). The CDR3 has 13 amino acids. The V gene lost 3 bases and the J gene lost 0 bases, with 6 bases spanning the gap. CDR1 is SGHTA, CDR2 FQGNSA, per germline. The CDR3 coding sequence is TGTGCCAGCAGCTTGGACAGCTCCTACGAGCAGTACTTC. This codes for CASSLDSSYEQYF.

Notes on this clone: This specimen includes other DNA sequences encoding the same CDR3. V usage is TRBV9 and J usage is TRBJ2-7, with TRBD1 identical over 8 bases. The germline V gene has CDR1 SGDLS and CDR2 YYNGEE. With V trimmed by 0 bases and J by 4 bases, 6 bases remained unmatched. This CDR3 contains 15 residues. The CDR3 is CASSVGGTGAYEQYF. The CDR3 nucleotides are TGTGCCAGCAGCGTAGGAGGGACAGGTGCGTACGAGCAGTACTTC.

The rearrangement joins TRBV2 to TRBJ1-5, with 10 nucleotides matching TRBD1. This CDR3 contains 14 residues. J lost 2 bases, V lost 7 bases, and 2 bases had no gene match. Germline V gives CDR1 SNHLY, CDR2 FYNNEI. The CDR3 loop reads CASTDRGRNQPQHF. DNA of the CDR3: TGTGCCAGCACCGACAGGGGGCGCAATCAGCCCCAGCATTTT.

This clone was found once. V gene TRBV7-8 combines with J gene TRBJ2-3; no clear D. The CDR3 length is 14 residues. Germline values: CDR1 SGHVS, CDR2 FQNEAQ. V lost 0 bases and J 2 bases, leaving 6 bases between the germline ends. CDR3: CASSLAGLTDTQYF. CDR3 DNA sequence: TGTGCCAGCAGCTTAGCGGGCCTCACAGATACGCAGTATTTT.

This chain joins TRBV15 and TRBJ1-5; D unclear. The CDR3 consists of 14 residues. Germline CDR1 is LNHNV and CDR2 is YYDKDF (reference sequence). V was clipped by 5 bases and J by 4 bases, with 12 bases between them. CDR3: CATSPPESNQPQHF. The CDR3 coding sequence is TGTGCCACCAGCCCGCCCGAGTCGAATCAGCCCCAGCATTTT.

V gene TRBV27 combines with J gene TRBJ2-1; 7 positions agree with TRBD1. CDR3 length: 15 residues. Germline V lookup: CDR1 MNHEY, CDR2 SMNVEV (reference sequence). V dropped 5 bases and J dropped 1; count of bases not matched to a gene: 5. CDR3 loop: CASSTTGYSYNEQFF. CDR3 coding DNA: TGTGCCAGCAGTACGACAGGGTATTCCTACAATGAGCAGTTCTTC.